This record covers a single T cell receptor (beta chain). Using immunoSEQ multiplex PCR, the repertoire was profiled, and TCRdb retains in-frame clones only, with some absent. The top ten hold 3.8% of the sample, which has approximately 100,000 clones, about 85% seen once. This entry comes from a study of OX40 agonist ivuxolimab in advanced cancers. Germline loops: CDR1 SGHVS, CDR2 FQNEAQ. The germline V and J ends were trimmed by 5 bases and 0 bases, with 10 bases remaining between them. The CDR3 loop spans 14 amino acids. This sample comprised CD4+ or CD8+ T cells sorted from blood, obtained in a trial of the OX40 agonist ivuxolimab. This TCR came from an adult with an advanced solid tumor such as melanoma, head and neck, liver or kidney cancer. The chain links TRBV7-8 to TRBJ1-1, with D maybe TRBD1 (5 bases). The DNA of the CDR3 is TGTGCCAGCAGCCCGGGACTCCTGAACACTGAAGCTTTCTTT. It yields the protein CASSPGLLNTEAFF.